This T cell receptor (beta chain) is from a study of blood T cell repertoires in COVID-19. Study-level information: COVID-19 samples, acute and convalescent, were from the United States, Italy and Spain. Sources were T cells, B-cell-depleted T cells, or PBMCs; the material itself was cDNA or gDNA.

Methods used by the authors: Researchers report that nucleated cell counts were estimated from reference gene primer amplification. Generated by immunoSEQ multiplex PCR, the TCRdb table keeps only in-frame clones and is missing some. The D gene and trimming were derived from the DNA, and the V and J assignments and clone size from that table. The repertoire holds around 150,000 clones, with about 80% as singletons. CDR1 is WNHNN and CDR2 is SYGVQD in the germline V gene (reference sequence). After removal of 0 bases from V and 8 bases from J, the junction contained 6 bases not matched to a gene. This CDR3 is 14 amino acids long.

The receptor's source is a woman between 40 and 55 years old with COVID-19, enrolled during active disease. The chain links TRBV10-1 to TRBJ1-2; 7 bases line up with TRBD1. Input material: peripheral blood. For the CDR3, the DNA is TGCGCCAGCAGTGAGTCCCGGACAGGTTGGGGCTACACCTTC. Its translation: CASSESRTGWGYTF.